The 2 T cell receptor beta chains reported below all come from one sample, sequenced in a study of cytomegalovirus exposure and HLA in healthy donors. The PCR had 60 Vbeta and 13 Jbeta primers. Clones were sequenced by immunoSEQ multiplex PCR, and TCRdb holds only the in-frame ones, with some missing. The data show roughly 150,000 clones, with about 80% seen just once and approximately 6% held by the top ten. The sequenced material came from PBMCs. The receptors originated from a man aged 30-40 years in good health and CMV-seropositive.

The gene calls are TRBV28 and TRBJ1-6, with D perhaps matching TRBD1 (5 bases). V was cut by 7 bases and J by 5 bases, with 15 bases left in between. The germline V gene has CDR1 MDHEN and CDR2 SYDVKM. This CDR3 has 15 residues. The CDR3 bases are TGTGCCAGCAACTCCGCGGGACGGGATAATTCACCCCTCCACTTT. Translation gives CASNSAGRDNSPLHF.

The CDR3 loop is CASSHPANYEQYF. In DNA, the CDR3 is TGTGCCAGCAGCCATCCAGCGAACTACGAGCAGTACTTC. This sequence joins TRBV14 and TRBJ2-7; D gene ambiguous. Trimming removed 3 bases at V and 3 bases at J, with 9 bases between. The CDR3 is made up of 13 amino acids. Germline V gene sequence: CDR1 SGHDN, CDR2 FVKESK.